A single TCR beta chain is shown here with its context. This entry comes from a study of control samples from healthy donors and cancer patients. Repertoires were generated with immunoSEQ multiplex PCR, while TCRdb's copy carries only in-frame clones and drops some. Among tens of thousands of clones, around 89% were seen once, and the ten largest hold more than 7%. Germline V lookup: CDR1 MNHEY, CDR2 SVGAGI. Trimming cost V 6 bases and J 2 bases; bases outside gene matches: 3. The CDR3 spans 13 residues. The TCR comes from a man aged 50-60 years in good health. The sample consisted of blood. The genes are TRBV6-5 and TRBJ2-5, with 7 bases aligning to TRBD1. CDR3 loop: CASRKGAQETQYF. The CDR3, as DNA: TGTGCCAGCAGGAAGGGGGCGCAAGAGACCCAGTACTTC.